One T cell receptor beta chain is described in this entry. Its target is not known. This sample was taken from a study of CXCR3-negative and CXCR3-positive naive CD8 T cells. The method, 5' RACE with UMI labels, was used to prepare the TRB cDNA libraries. TCRdb re-called the 5' RACE reads and gives one entry per CDR3 protein, without DNA. Across 140,000 to 150,000 distinct CDR3 sequences, the top ten clones capture around 0.3% of the sample. Study conclusions and caveats: When CXCR3-positive naive cells were set against CXCR3-negative naive cells, the former had more hydrophobic TRB CDR3s. Naive subsets displayed similar surface CD5, and TCR strength was inferred from TRB CDR3 properties.

The receptor was isolated from a human donor in good health. Some clones in this sample may be carry-over from other donors' samples. Sample: naive CXCR3+ CD8+ T cells from blood. The subset was: CD45RO-CCR7+CD27+CD95- naive CD8+ T cells expressing CXCR3 (TNR3+).

CDR3 region: CASTQGAGATDTQYF. The J gene is TRBJ2-3, the V gene TRBV6-6; TCRdb indicates TRBD1, and absent DNA this call remains unverified. The CDR3 runs to 15 residues. CDR1 is MNHNY, CDR2 SVGAGI, per germline (reference sequence).